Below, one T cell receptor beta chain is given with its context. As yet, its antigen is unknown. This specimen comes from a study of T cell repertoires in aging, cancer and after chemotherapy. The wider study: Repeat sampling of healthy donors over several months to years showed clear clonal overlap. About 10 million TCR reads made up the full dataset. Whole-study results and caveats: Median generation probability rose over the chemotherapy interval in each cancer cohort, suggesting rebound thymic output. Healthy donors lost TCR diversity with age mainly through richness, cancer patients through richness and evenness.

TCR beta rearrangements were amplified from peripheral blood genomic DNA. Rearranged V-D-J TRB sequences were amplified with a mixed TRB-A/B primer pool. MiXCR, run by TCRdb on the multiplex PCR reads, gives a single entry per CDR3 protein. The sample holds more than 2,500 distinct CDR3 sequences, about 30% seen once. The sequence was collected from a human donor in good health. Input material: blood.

CDR3 sequence (DNA): TGTGCCAGCAGTGAAGCGGTAGCGGGAGTGGAGGATGAGCAGTTCTTC. This sequence encodes CASSEAVAGVEDEQFF. The J gene is TRBJ2-1, the V gene TRBV6-5; 9 nucleotides agree with TRBD2. CDR3 size: 16 residues. CDR1 is MNHEY and CDR2 is SVGAGI in the germline V gene. The junction had 13 bases not matched to a gene; V was cut back by 5 bases and J by 8 bases.